These 26 T cell receptor beta chains originate from one sample sequenced in a study of vaccination and CD4 T cells after COVID-19. Once obtained from cultured CD4+ T cells, the DNA was sequenced using the Oncomine TCR Beta short-read assay. TCRdb processed the PCR reads anew with MiXCR; each CDR3 protein has one entry. This table holds about 3,800 distinct CDR3 sequences, 14% to 15% found once. The antigens for these receptors are not known. The sample's treatment: approximately 9-day PBMC culture with coronavirus spike peptide pools or control peptides (ViraFEST assay). Sequenced material: CD4+ T cells from blood, cultured in vitro. The receptor set was obtained from a human donor who had recovered from COVID-19.

The CDR3 nucleotides read TGTGCCTGGAGGAGGGGGAGAACCGGGGAGCTGTTTTTT. Amino acids: CAWRRGRTGELFF. The rearrangement links TRBV30 to TRBJ2-2; TRBD1 might be the D (6 bases). V was shortened by 3 bases and J by 5 bases, with 10 bases between the two germline ends. The germline V gene encodes CDR1 GTSNPN and CDR2 SVGIG (reference sequence). The CDR3 contains 13 residues.

This clonotype appeared a few times. The chain combines TRBV2 with TRBJ1-6; possibly TRBD1 for D (6 bases). Germline lookup yields CDR1 SNHLY and CDR2 FYNNEI. V was trimmed by 8 bases and J by 5 bases, leaving 13 bases between them. The CDR3 runs 14 residues. In DNA form, the CDR3 reads TGTGCCAGCTCGAGGACAGTAGATAATTCACCCCTCCACTTT. Encoded protein: CASSRTVDNSPLHF.

The sample holds a few counts of this clonotype. CDR3 nucleotides: TGTGCCAGCAGCCAAGGTGGGGGCGCGGAGACCCAGTACTTC. This codes for CASSQGGGAETQYF. The chain combines TRBV7-8 with TRBJ2-5, with D possibly being TRBD1 (6 bases). Trimming took 5 bases from V and 5 from J, leaving 15 bases between them. Per germline, CDR1 SGHVS and CDR2 FQNEAQ. This CDR3 spans 14 amino acids.

V and J are TRBV6-1 and TRBJ1-4; 10 bases are a match to TRBD1. V trimming: 7 bases; J trimming: 8 bases; junction bases outside the gene matches: 4. This CDR3 has 13 residues. Germline V gives CDR1 MNHNS, CDR2 SASEGT. This CDR3 is CASTGTGVEKLFF. The CDR3 coding sequence is TGTGCCAGCACTGGGACAGGGGTAGAAAAACTGTTTTTT.

V gene TRBV20-1 combines with J gene TRBJ2-1; 10 bases map to TRBD1. V dropped 5 bases and J dropped 7; count of bases not matched to a gene: 11. Germline V gene data show CDR1 as DFQATT and CDR2 as SNEGSKA (reference sequence). CDR3 length equals 15 residues. The CDR3 DNA reads as TGCAGTGCTTTATCGGACAGGGGGGTTACTAATGAGCAGTTCTTC. This sequence encodes CSALSDRGVTNEQFF.

V gene TRBV12-5 combines with J gene TRBJ1-6; 8 bases fit TRBD1. The CDR3 has 16 amino acids. Germline-derived CDR1 and CDR2 are LGHNT and FRNRAP. With V trimmed by 0 bases and J by 8 bases, 6 bases remained unmatched. The CDR3 sequence is CASGLVPGGKDSPLHF. CDR3 nucleotides: TGTGCTAGTGGTTTGGTACCAGGGGGCAAGGATTCACCCCTCCACTTT.

A few counts support this clonotype. The chain couples TRBV2 to TRBJ2-5; 7 nucleotides line up with TRBD1. Per the germline V gene, CDR1 is SNHLY and CDR2 is FYNNEI. This CDR3 has 13 residues. J gave up 6 bases and V 4 bases, and 5 bases lay outside the gene matches. Written as DNA, the CDR3 is TGTGCCAGCAGTGGGGCAGGGGGAAAGACCCAGTACTTC. Encoded protein: CASSGAGGKTQYF.

This chain connects TRBV5-8 to TRBJ2-7; possible D gene TRBD1, 6 bases. The germline gives CDR1 SGHTS, CDR2 YDEGEE. Trimming took off 4 bases at V and 2 bases at J, with 13 bases between the two ends. This CDR3 has 14 residues. This CDR3 reads CASSTSDSPYEQYF. The CDR3 nucleotides are TGTGCCAGCAGCACATCGGACAGCCCCTACGAGCAGTACTTC.

This clonotype is medium-sized in the sample. The chain uses TRBV6-1 and TRBJ1-5; 8 nucleotides align to TRBD1. The CDR3 loop spans 14 amino acids. V trimming: 3 bases; J trimming: 8 bases; junction bases outside the gene matches: 6. Germline CDR1 MNHNS, CDR2 SASEGT. This chain's CDR3 is CASSETGAPKPQHF. DNA for the CDR3: TGTGCCAGCAGTGAGACAGGGGCCCCGAAGCCCCAGCATTTT.

In its sample, this clonotype was seen once. This could be a read error, since a much larger clone is one nucleotide away. Here the CDR3 reads CGSSIGQGNYGYTF. CDR3 nucleotide sequence: TGTGGCAGTAGTATCGGACAGGGGAACTATGGCTACACCTTC. V usage is TRBV19 and J usage is TRBJ1-2; 9 bases align to TRBD1. Germline V gene data show CDR1 as LNHDA and CDR2 as SQIVND (reference sequence). The CDR3 covers 14 residues.

The chain joins TRBV5-1 to TRBJ2-7; 7 nucleotides line up with TRBD2. CDR3 length: 17 residues. V gave up 0 bases and J gave up 1 base; unmatched junction bases: 10. Germline CDR1 is SGHRS and CDR2 is YFSETQ. CDR3 in amino acids: CASSLVAGLSGSYEQYF. The CDR3 nucleotides are TGCGCCAGCAGCTTGGTAGCCGGCCTTAGCGGGTCCTACGAGCAGTACTTC.

Judged by abundance, this clonotype is medium-sized. The genes are TRBV15 and TRBJ1-2; D call uncertain. Per the germline V gene, CDR1 is LNHNV and CDR2 is YYDKDF (reference sequence). The ends were cut back, 6 bases at V and 1 base at J, with 15 bases in the middle. This CDR3 region has 15 residues. CDR3 in amino acids: CATRKDSAGNYGYTF. The CDR3 bases are TGTGCCACCAGGAAAGATTCTGCCGGTAACTATGGCTACACCTTC. The full variable domain, its missing parts supplied by reference TRBV15 and TRBJ1-2, is DAMVIQNPRYQVTQFGKPVTLSCSQTLNHNVMYWYQQKSSQAPKLLFHYYDKDFNNEADTPDNFQSRRPNTSFCFLDIRSPGLGDTAMYLCATRKDSAGNYGYTFGSGTRLTVV.

A few counts support this clonotype. The chain employs TRBV5-6 and TRBJ1-2, with D uncertain. V gave up 0 bases and J gave up 7 bases, with 10 bases separating them. The CDR3 runs 13 residues. The germline V gene encodes CDR1 SGHDT and CDR2 YYEEEE. The CDR3: CASSLAKRRGYTF. The CDR3 DNA follows: TGTGCCAGCAGCTTGGCGAAGAGGCGTGGCTACACCTTC.

The table lists this clonotype with a few counts. J is TRBJ2-7 and V is TRBV30, with D uncertain. Between the trimmed V and J ends, which lost 1 base and 6 bases, there was a span of 10 bases. The CDR3 length is 12 residues. CDR1 and CDR2 from the germline V gene are GTSNPN and SVGIG (reference sequence). CDR3: CAWSAVYFEQYF. CDR3 DNA sequence: TGTGCCTGGAGTGCAGTTTATTTCGAGCAGTACTTC. Together with reference TRBV30 and TRBJ2-7, the CDR3 gives the full variable domain: SQTIHQWPATLVQPVGSPLSLECTVEGTSNPNLYWYRQAAGRGLQLLFYSVGIGQISSEVPQNLSASRPQDRQFILSSKKLLLSDSGFYLCAWSAVYFEQYFGPGTRLTVT.

This chain uses TRBV3-1 with TRBJ2-3; TRBD2 matches at 8 bases. Germline assignment: CDR1 LGHDT and CDR2 YNNKEL (reference sequence). CDR3 size: 14 residues. The trim removed 1 base at V and 8 bases at J, leaving 5 bases unmatched. In DNA, the CDR3 is TGTGCCAGCAGCCAAGCGGGGGGGCGGGGTACGCAGTATTTT. This sequence encodes CASSQAGGRGTQYF.

This clonotype is labeled large. The gene calls are TRBV20-1 and TRBJ2-3, with unresolved D. V lost 7 bases and J lost 2, with 13 bases in between. This CDR3 has 13 residues. Germline values: CDR1 DFQATT, CDR2 SNEGSKA (reference sequence). The CDR3 nucleotides are TGCAGTGTTCGTCCGGCAAACACAGATACGCAGTATTTT. Its protein product is CSVRPANTDTQYF.

This rearrangement joins TRBV7-8 to TRBJ2-3; unclear D gene. The CDR3 has 11 residues. Germline V gene sequence: CDR1 SGHVS, CDR2 FQNEAQ. Trimming took off 1 base at V and 12 bases at J, with 8 bases between the two ends. The CDR3 sequence: CASSLVWAQYF. DNA of the CDR3: TGTGCCAGCAGCTTAGTCTGGGCCCAGTATTTT. Based on the CDR3 plus reference TRBV7-8 and TRBJ2-3, the full variable domain is GAGVSQSPRYKVAKRGQDVALRCDPISGHVSLFWYQQALGQGPEFLTYFQNEAQLDKSGLPSDRFFAERPEGSVSTLKIQRTQQEDSAVYLCASSLVWAQYFGPGTRLTVL.

The chain is built from TRBV5-4 and TRBJ1-1; possibly TRBD1 for D (5 bases). This CDR3 is built from 13 residues. V lost 4 bases, J lost 7 bases, and 14 bases lay in between. In germline, CDR1 is SGHNT, CDR2 YYREEE (reference sequence). CDR3 sequence: CASSPRGNLEAFF. Written as DNA, the CDR3 is TGTGCCAGCAGCCCGCGGGGGAACCTTGAAGCTTTCTTT.

This clonotype is categorized as medium-sized. The chain is built from TRBV6-5 and TRBJ2-5; the D is unclear. CDR3 length: 13 amino acids. Per germline, CDR1 MNHEY and CDR2 SVGAGI. The V and J ends lost 2 bases and 2 bases respectively, with 6 bases between them. CDR3 DNA: TGTGCCAGCAGTTACAGGGAACAAGAGACCCAGTACTTC. This translates into CASSYREQETQYF.

This chain uses TRBV2 with TRBJ1-2; possibly TRBD1 for D (5 bases). The V gene's germline CDR1 is SNHLY and CDR2 FYNNEI. Trimming removed 5 bases from V and 2 bases from J, with 9 bases in between. The length of the CDR3 is 13 residues. CDR3 region: CASSRDGNYGYTF. The CDR3 DNA follows: TGTGCCAGCAGTCGGGACGGGAACTATGGCTACACCTTC.

V is TRBV30 and J is TRBJ1-5; the D is unclear. The CDR3 extends over 14 amino acids. Trimming removed 3 bases from V and 5 bases from J, with 14 bases in between. CDR1 GTSNPN and CDR2 SVGIG come from the germline V gene (reference sequence). CDR3 bases: TGTGCCTGGAGCGAAGGTCGCCCTTATCAGCCCCAGCATTTT. It specifies CAWSEGRPYQPQHF.

By sample share, this clonotype is medium-sized. The CDR3 reads CASSLRGGGEETQYF. The CDR3, as DNA: TGCGCCAGCAGCTTACGTGGGGGAGGGGAAGAGACCCAGTACTTC. This rearrangement joins TRBV5-1 to TRBJ2-5; 7 nucleotides match TRBD2. V lost 2 bases and J lost 3; bases outside the gene matches: 7. The CDR3 contains 15 residues. Germline assignment: CDR1 SGHRS and CDR2 YFSETQ.

The chain has TRBV5-1 and TRBJ2-2; 9 bases agree with TRBD1. V dropped 5 bases and J dropped 0; count of bases not matched to a gene: 5. CDR1 is SGHRS and CDR2 is YFSETQ in the germline V gene. The CDR3 is 16 amino acids. The CDR3 protein is CASRLGTGSNTGELFF. In DNA, the CDR3 is TGCGCCAGCAGACTCGGGACAGGGTCGAACACCGGGGAGCTGTTTTTT.

As regards this clonotype: No DNA is shown, since the ends of the CDR3 on it are uncertain; the CDR3 is the one TCRdb lists. The chain employs TRBV6-1 and TRBJ1-5; the table's TRBD1 call for D was not verified on the DNA. The CDR3 numbers 19 amino acids, ends counted. Germline assignment: CDR1 MNHNS and CDR2 SASEGT. CDR3 in amino acids: CASSDSREQYFGPGQPQHF.

This clonotype appeared once. An end of the junction differs from the germline gene, which may be a read error. The gene calls are TRBV20-1 and TRBJ2-5; 10 bases fit TRBD2. Germline CDR1 and CDR2: DFQATT and SNEGSKA (reference sequence). The CDR3 is 14 residues long. CDR3 nucleotides: TGCAGTGTTAGAGCAAGCGGGGGGGCTGAGACCCAGTACTTC. Translating gives CSVRASGGAETQYF.

Relative to its sample, this clonotype is medium-sized (0.01 to 0.1%). V is TRBV12-3 or TRBV12-4 and J is TRBJ2-5; D may be TRBD1 (5 bases). Trimming took off 6 bases at V and 7 bases at J, with 9 bases between the two ends. CDR3 length: 11 amino acids. CDR3 sequence: CASRNTGTQYF. CDR3 DNA: TGTGCCAGCAGAAATACAGGGACCCAGTACTTC.